The rows below give T cell receptor beta chains drawn from one sample of a study of T-cell memory formation after mild COVID-19. From the 5' RACE reads, TCRdb called clonotypes with MiXCR, one entry per CDR3 protein. The sample holds roughly 370,000 distinct CDR3 sequences; about a sixth are singletons and the top ten take around a fifth. The specimen was PBMCs or a T cell subset sorted from them (not recorded which). These TCRs come from a man aged 18-30 years who had mild COVID-19 (a few samples of this study predate the infection). Cell type and time point are not known. Both conserved end residues are part of each CDR3. Each record gives: J gene, D gene, clone size, V gene, CDR3 protein, CDR3 DNA. The D gene is left open where the match is weak. A clone size is listed for some rows: how often the clone was seen (once, few, many), or a class if it is expanded.

TRBJ1-4	NA	NA	TRBV19	CASSRTGTREKLFF	TGTGCCAGTAGTCGTACAGGAACCCGGGAAAAACTGTTTTTT
TRBJ1-4	NA	few	TRBV7-2	CASSLYGRVNGEKLFF	TGTGCCAGCAGCTTATATGGCAGGGTCAACGGTGAAAAACTGTTTTTT
TRBJ1-3	NA	NA	TRBV5-1	CASSFPGTGNTIYF	TGCGCCAGCAGCTTCCCAGGGACTGGAAACACCATATATTTT
TRBJ1-6	NA	NA	TRBV18	CASSSAGTANSPLHF	TGTGCCAGCTCATCAGCCGGGACGGCTAATTCACCCCTCCACTTT
TRBJ1-1	TRBD1	few	TRBV7-9	CASSTRQGSQAFF	TGTGCCAGCAGCACCCGACAGGGCAGCCAAGCTTTCTTT
TRBJ1-2	TRBD1	NA	TRBV9	CASSVDKGAAGYTF	TGTGCCAGCAGCGTAGATAAGGGGGCGGCTGGCTACACCTTC
TRBJ1-1	NA	few	TRBV7-9	CASSHRGGVNTEAFF	TGTGCCAGCAGCCACCGCGGGGGGGTGAACACTGAAGCTTTCTTT
TRBJ2-2	NA	few	TRBV5-1	CASSREPGVSTGELFF	TGCGCCAGCAGCCGAGAACCGGGGGTGAGCACCGGGGAGCTGTTTTTT
TRBJ1-6	TRBD1	once	TRBV12-3/TRBV12-4	CASSLGRGDNSPLHF	TGTGCCAGCAGTTTAGGCAGGGGGGACAATTCACCCCTCCACTTT
TRBJ1-2	NA	NA	TRBV20-1	CSATPLLGGDYGYTF	TGCAGTGCTACGCCCCTCTTAGGGGGTGACTATGGCTACACCTTC
TRBJ2-2	NA	NA	TRBV5-1	CASSWQGRDTGELFF	TGCGCCAGCAGTTGGCAGGGCAGGGACACCGGGGAGCTGTTTTTT
TRBJ1-1	TRBD1	NA	TRBV4-1	CASSHSRTGNTEAFF	TGCGCCAGCAGCCATTCTCGGACAGGGAACACTGAAGCTTTCTTT